Listed here are 20 T cell receptor beta chains from one sample, sequenced in a study of blood T cell repertoires in COVID-19. Using immunoSEQ multiplex PCR, the repertoire was profiled, and TCRdb retains in-frame clones only, with some absent. The data contain over 300,000 clones, roughly 90% of them singletons. Sequenced material: peripheral blood. The receptor source for this set is a man aged 35 to 55 with acute or convalescent COVID-19.

The chain couples TRBV6-6 to TRBJ1-5; D is perhaps TRBD1 (5 bases). V lost 6 bases, J lost 4 bases, and 7 bases lay in between. This CDR3 comprises 12 residues. The germline CDR1 and CDR2 sequences are MNHNY and SVGAGI (reference sequence). The CDR3 nucleotides read TGTGCCAGCAGACAGGAGAATCAGCCCCAGCATTTT. Its translation is CASRQENQPQHF.

V gene TRBV7-2 combines with J gene TRBJ1-2, with a tentative D call TRBD1 (6 bases). The CDR3 is made up of 15 amino acids. Trimming removed 5 bases from V and 5 bases from J, with 18 bases in between. Germline V CDR1 and CDR2: SGHTA, FQGNSA. DNA for the CDR3: TGTGCCAGCAGCCCAGGCGGGGGCGCAGGATATGGCTACACCTTC. Translating it yields CASSPGGGAGYGYTF.

The table lists this clone with a count of one. The chain employs TRBV5-1 and TRBJ2-1; tentative D call: TRBD1 (5 bases). V was trimmed by 4 bases and J by 7 bases, leaving 21 bases between them. The CDR3 totals 16 residues. CDR1 and CDR2 (germline): SGHRS, YFSETQ. The CDR3 DNA sequence: TGCGCCAGCAGCGCCCCCAGGGAAAAGACACAGAATGAGCAGTTCTTC. This sequence encodes CASSAPREKTQNEQFF.

This clone appeared a single time. The rearrangement links TRBV7-9 to TRBJ2-7; TRBD1 might be the D (7 bases). Germline CDR1 and CDR2: SEHNR and FQNEAQ (reference sequence). V lost 5 bases, J lost 7 bases, and 21 bases lay in between. The CDR3 loop spans 15 amino acids. The CDR3 here is CASSGDRVGLGEQYF. The CDR3 DNA is TGTGCCAGCAGCGGAGACAGGGTGGGACTCGGAGAGCAGTACTTC.

V is TRBV24-1 and J is TRBJ2-1, with TRBD2 matching over 10 bases. The CDR3 totals 19 residues. Germline V gene sequence: CDR1 KGHDR, CDR2 SFDVKD. The trim removed 5 bases at V and 1 base at J, leaving 13 bases unmatched. The chain's CDR3 is CATSAGGSGRARSYNEQFF. The CDR3 DNA follows: TGTGCCACCAGTGCGGGGGGAAGCGGGAGGGCCAGATCCTACAATGAGCAGTTCTTC.

The chain recombines TRBV19 with TRBJ1-5; tentatively, D is TRBD1 (6 bases). The CDR3 runs 13 residues. Per germline, CDR1 LNHDA and CDR2 SQIVND (reference sequence). V was clipped by 7 bases and J by 5 bases, with 12 bases between them. The CDR3 DNA is TGTGCCAGTACTACGGACAGACATCAGCCCCAGCATTTT. Translation gives CASTTDRHQPQHF.

This sequence joins TRBV27 and TRBJ1-4; tentative D call: TRBD1 (6 bases). The CDR3 loop spans 13 amino acids. The germline gives CDR1 MNHEY, CDR2 SMNVEV (reference sequence). With 6 bases removed from V and 8 bases from J, the gap between germline ends came to 13 bases. The CDR3 spells CASRRTGTEKLFF. DNA of the CDR3: TGTGCCAGCAGACGGACCGGGACAGAAAAACTGTTTTTT. The full variable domain, rest sourced from reference TRBV27 and TRBJ1-4, is EAQVTQNPRYLITVTGKKLTVTCSQNMNHEYMSWYRQDPGLGLRQIYYSMNVEVTDKGDVPEGYKVSRKEKRNFPLILESPSPNQTSLYFCASRRTGTEKLFFGSGTQLSVL.

The chain employs TRBV30 and TRBJ1-1, with 7 nucleotides matching TRBD1. V trimming: 2 bases; J trimming: 8 bases; junction bases outside the gene matches: 5. This CDR3 has 12 amino acids. The germline CDR1 and CDR2 sequences are GTSNPN and SVGIG (reference sequence). CDR3 bases: TGTGCCTGGAGTCCGGGGACAGCCGAAGCTTTCTTT. This encodes CAWSPGTAEAFF.

The chain is built from TRBV5-4 and TRBJ2-1, with D perhaps matching TRBD2 (5 bases). The CDR3 runs 15 residues. Germline V CDR1 and CDR2: SGHNT, YYREEE (reference sequence). V dropped 4 bases and J dropped 8 bases, with 19 bases sitting between them. The CDR3 DNA sequence: TGTGCCAGCAGCAGATACGGGGTGCCTAAGGATGAGCAGTTCTTC. Translating it yields CASSRYGVPKDEQFF.

CDR3 bases: TGCAGCGCCCCTGACAGGGATGGCTACACCTTC. It is translated as CSAPDRDGYTF. The chain carries TRBV29-1 and TRBJ1-2; 7 nucleotides line up with TRBD1. The V gene end was trimmed by 7 bases and the J gene end by 6 bases; junction bases not matched to a gene: 5. Germline CDR1 SQVTM, CDR2 ANQGSEA. This CDR3 is 11 amino acids long.

The chain carries TRBV11-3 and TRBJ2-1; no reliable D call. This CDR3 region has 14 residues. Trimming left V 0 bases short and J 3 bases short, with 6 bases between. Per germline, CDR1 SGHNT and CDR2 YENEEA. The CDR3 reads CASSLDAFYNEQFF. The DNA for the CDR3 is TGTGCCAGCAGCTTAGATGCGTTCTACAATGAGCAGTTCTTC.

The rearrangement joins TRBV5-5 to TRBJ2-2, with D possibly being TRBD2 (5 bases). Trimming removed 4 bases at V and 1 base at J, with 11 bases between. The CDR3 runs to 15 residues. Germline CDR1 reads SGHKS; CDR2 reads YYEKEE (reference sequence). CDR3 loop: CASSPEVLNTGELFF. The CDR3 DNA sequence: TGTGCCAGCAGCCCGGAGGTCCTGAACACCGGGGAGCTGTTTTTT.

V usage is TRBV6-5 and J usage is TRBJ2-1; 8 bases map to TRBD2. The CDR3 consists of 14 residues. Trimming removed 2 bases from V and 8 bases from J; junction bases left unmatched: 5. CDR1 is MNHEY and CDR2 is SVGAGI in the germline V gene. The CDR3 is CASSYSGRWDEQFF. As DNA, the CDR3 is TGTGCCAGCAGTTACAGCGGGAGATGGGATGAGCAGTTCTTC.

This chain connects TRBV7-2 to TRBJ2-7; maybe TRBD2 (7 bases). V lost 5 bases, J lost 7 bases, and 21 bases lay in between. Germline lookup yields CDR1 SGHTA and CDR2 FQGNSA. The CDR3 length is 15 residues. The CDR3 sequence is CASSPMGGAIREQYF. The DNA of the CDR3 is TGTGCCAGCAGCCCGATGGGGGGGGCCATAAGGGAGCAGTACTTC.

The chain combines TRBV5-5 with TRBJ2-3; 11 bases map to TRBD1. The CDR3 has 18 amino acids. V was clipped by 4 bases and J by 3 bases; unmatched bases: 13. Per germline, CDR1 SGHKS and CDR2 YYEKEE (reference sequence). The CDR3 spells CASSAGTGGMVKTDTQYF. The CDR3 bases are TGTGCCAGCAGCGCCGGGACAGGGGGAATGGTAAAGACAGATACGCAGTATTTT. The full variable domain, completed using reference TRBV5-5 and TRBJ2-3, is DAGVTQSPTHLIKTRGQQVTLRCSPISGHKSVSWYQQVLGQGPQFIFQYYEKEERGRGNFPDRFSARQFPNYSSELNVNALLLGDSALYLCASSAGTGGMVKTDTQYFGPGTRLTVL.

The chain couples TRBV5-1 to TRBJ1-4, with 7 bases aligning to TRBD1. CDR3 length: 14 amino acids. Trimming removed 4 bases from V and 7 bases from J; junction bases left unmatched: 7. Germline values: CDR1 SGHRS, CDR2 YFSETQ. CDR3: CASSETGRIEKLFF. The CDR3 DNA reads TGCGCCAGCAGCGAGACAGGGAGGATTGAAAAACTGTTTTTT.

The chain joins TRBV2 to TRBJ2-7; TRBD2 matches 10 bases. From germline, CDR1 is SNHLY and CDR2 FYNNEI. Germline trimming cut 1 base from V and 7 bases from J; bases unmatched to any gene: 7. This CDR3 is 15 amino acids long. CDR3 residues: CASSEVPSGSGEQYF. In DNA form, the CDR3 reads TGTGCCAGCAGTGAAGTACCTAGCGGGAGTGGGGAGCAGTACTTC.

The DNA of the CDR3 is TGTGCCATCAGTGGGGTAGGGACAGGGGCCGACAACTATGGCTACACCTTC. This translates into CAISGVGTGADNYGYTF. The J gene is TRBJ1-2, the V gene TRBV10-3; TRBD1 matches at 10 bases. The CDR3 has 17 amino acids. Trimming removed 4 bases from V and 2 bases from J; junction bases left unmatched: 10. In germline, CDR1 is ENHRY, CDR2 SYGVKD.

The chain is built from TRBV9 and TRBJ2-7; the D gene is possibly TRBD2 (6 bases). This CDR3 is built from 15 residues. V lost 0 bases and J 3 bases, leaving 13 bases between the germline ends. Germline CDR1 SGDLS, CDR2 YYNGEE. The CDR3 sequence is CASSVASGLLYEQYF. In nucleotides, the CDR3 is TGTGCCAGCAGCGTAGCTTCGGGACTCCTCTACGAGCAGTACTTC.

This clone came up once. The chain is built from TRBV4-1 and TRBJ1-2; 9 bases match TRBD1. There are 14 residues in the CDR3. Trimming took 4 bases from V and 2 from J; bases not matched to a gene: 2. Germline V gene lookup returns CDR1 MGHRA and CDR2 YSYEKL. CDR3 residues: CASSPDRGNYGYTF. Here the CDR3 DNA reads TGCGCCAGCAGCCCCGACAGGGGGAACTATGGCTACACCTTC.